A single sample gave rise to the 32 T cell receptor beta chains below, sequenced in a study of cytomegalovirus exposure and HLA in healthy donors. The primer mix had 60 Vbeta and 13 Jbeta primers. TCRdb keeps only in-frame clones here, not all; method: immunoSEQ multiplex PCR. The sample contains roughly 48,000 clones, around 69% of which appear only once. The sequencing input was PBMCs. These receptors originate from a woman aged 25 to 39 in good health and CMV-seronegative.

This chain joins TRBV18 and TRBJ1-2, with D uncertain. This CDR3 has 15 amino acids. Germline values: CDR1 KGHSH, CDR2 LQKENI. V lost 2 bases, J lost 0 bases, and 10 bases lay in between. The CDR3 DNA reads TGTGCCAGCTCACCAGAACAGCCTTCTAACTATGGCTACACCTTC. Amino acid sequence: CASSPEQPSNYGYTF. Full variable domain (outside the CDR3, taken from reference TRBV18 and TRBJ1-2): NAGVMQNPRHLVRRRGQEARLRCSPMKGHSHVYWYRQLPEEGLKFMVYLQKENIIDESGMPKERFSAEFPKEGPSILRIQQVVRGDSAAYFCASSPEQPSNYGYTFGSGTRLTVV.

Here the CDR3 reads CASSVGASGSWETQYF. The CDR3 coding sequence is TGTGCCAGCAGCGTAGGGGCTAGCGGGAGTTGGGAGACCCAGTACTTC. V and J are TRBV9 and TRBJ2-5; 10 nucleotides line up with TRBD2. This CDR3 has 16 amino acids. J lost 5 bases, V lost 0 bases, and 7 bases had no gene match. CDR1 and CDR2 from the germline V gene are SGDLS and YYNGEE.

This clone was detected once. This chain uses TRBV15 with TRBJ2-7; no clear D gene. Trimming shortened V by 1 base and J by 2 bases, and 9 bases separated the two germline ends. From germline, CDR1 is LNHNV and CDR2 YYDKDF (reference sequence). The CDR3 is made up of 14 amino acids. The CDR3 DNA is TGTGCCACCAGCAGAGCATTGGGCACCTACGAGCAGTACTTC. Translated, it gives CATSRALGTYEQYF.

The chain employs TRBV27 and TRBJ1-5; the D is unclear. V dropped 8 bases and J dropped 4 bases, with 9 bases sitting between them. CDR1 and CDR2 from the germline V gene are MNHEY and SMNVEV (reference sequence). The CDR3 has 12 amino acids. The chain's CDR3 is CASWAQNQPQHF. The CDR3 region has the DNA TGTGCCAGCTGGGCCCAAAATCAGCCCCAGCATTTT.

This clone appeared once. This chain's CDR3 is CASSLTGRGLSGANVLTF. In nucleotides, the CDR3 is TGTGCCAGCAGCTTAACCGGACGGGGTCTTTCTGGGGCCAACGTCCTGACTTTC. This chain joins TRBV7-9 and TRBJ2-6; D possibly corresponds to TRBD2 (5 bases). The CDR3 has 18 residues. CDR1 is SEHNR, CDR2 FQNEAQ, per germline (reference sequence). V was clipped by 2 bases and J by 1 base, with 15 bases between them.

This rearrangement joins TRBV7-8 to TRBJ2-7; 7 bases are a match to TRBD2. Unmatched junction bases numbered 12, after V lost 5 bases and J lost 5 bases. Germline V gene lookup returns CDR1 SGHVS and CDR2 FQNEAQ. The length of the CDR3 is 15 residues. The DNA for the CDR3 is TGTGCCAGCAGCCAGTCGGCGGGGGTAGGAGACGAGCAGTACTTC. Translated, it gives CASSQSAGVGDEQYF.

This clone was detected only a few times. The rearrangement joins TRBV28 to TRBJ1-6; unclear D gene. Trimming pared 8 bases from V and 1 base from J, leaving 21 bases between. This CDR3 is built from 18 residues. Germline CDR1 MDHEN, CDR2 SYDVKM. This chain's CDR3 is CASGPLRSTTSYNSPLHF. The CDR3 DNA reads as TGTGCCAGCGGCCCGTTGAGGAGTACCACTTCCTATAATTCACCCCTCCACTTT.

V is TRBV28 and J is TRBJ2-1; no definite D call. V shed 6 bases and J shed 12 bases, with 18 bases lying between them. Per germline, CDR1 MDHEN and CDR2 SYDVKM. The CDR3 is made up of 13 amino acids. CDR3 DNA: TGTGCCAGCAGAAGCACAGCCCAAGGTGGGCAGTTCTTC. Translating it yields CASRSTAQGGQFF. Full variable domain (outside the CDR3, taken from reference TRBV28 and TRBJ2-1): DVKVTQSSRYLVKRTGEKVFLECVQDMDHENMFWYRQDPGLGLRLIYFSYDVKMKEKGDIPEGYSVSREKKERFSLILESASTNQTSMYLCASRSTAQGGQFFGPGTRLTVL.

This clone was seen more than once but under ten times. CDR3 nucleotide sequence: TGTGCCAGCAGCTCCCGAACGGGGGGCATCGTGGACATTCAGTACTTC. This sequence encodes CASSSRTGGIVDIQYF. The V and J genes are TRBV9 and TRBJ2-4; perhaps TRBD2 as D (7 bases). The CDR3 is 16 amino acids. CDR1 and CDR2 (germline): SGDLS, YYNGEE. Trimming took 4 bases from V and 8 from J, leaving 22 bases between them.

The chain uses TRBV28 and TRBJ1-1; 8 nucleotides line up with TRBD1. Trimming cost V 5 bases and J 5 bases; bases outside gene matches: 7. This CDR3 is 14 amino acids long. CDR1 MDHEN and CDR2 SYDVKM come from the germline V gene. Here the CDR3 DNA reads TGTGCCAGCAGTACCCAGGGGGCAGGGACTGAAGCTTTCTTT. This translates into CASSTQGAGTEAFF. The full variable domain, completed using reference TRBV28 and TRBJ1-1, is DVKVTQSSRYLVKRTGEKVFLECVQDMDHENMFWYRQDPGLGLRLIYFSYDVKMKEKGDIPEGYSVSREKKERFSLILESASTNQTSMYLCASSTQGAGTEAFFGQGTRLTVV.

In DNA, the CDR3 is TGTGCCAGCAGCTCCCCCTCGGGACAAACCCCACAGTACTTC. As protein: CASSSPSGQTPQYF. The chain has TRBV13 and TRBJ2-7, with D perhaps TRBD1 (6 bases). This CDR3 spans 14 amino acids. Germline V gene sequence: CDR1 PRHDT, CDR2 FYEKMQ (reference sequence). Trimming removed 4 bases from V and 10 bases from J, with 20 bases in between.

V usage is TRBV5-1 and J usage is TRBJ2-1; 7 positions agree with TRBD2. Germline trimming cut 0 bases from V and 6 bases from J; bases unmatched to any gene: 3. CDR3 length: 14 amino acids. CDR1 and CDR2 from the germline V gene are SGHRS and YFSETQ. CDR3 residues: CASSLGTRGNEQFF. The CDR3 nucleotides read TGCGCCAGCAGCTTGGGGACTAGGGGCAATGAGCAGTTCTTC.

V usage is TRBV20-1 and J usage is TRBJ2-3; 7 bases match TRBD2. The CDR3 extends over 11 amino acids. V dropped 2 bases and J dropped 8; count of bases not matched to a gene: 1. Germline V gene sequence: CDR1 DFQATT, CDR2 SNEGSKA (reference sequence). CDR3 loop: CSARREGTQYF. CDR3 coding DNA: TGCAGTGCTAGAAGGGAGGGTACGCAGTATTTT.

The chain has TRBV9 and TRBJ2-5; a weak D match, TRBD2 (6 bases). The CDR3 is 14 amino acids. The V end lost 0 bases, the J end lost 5 bases, and 11 bases lay between the germline ends. Germline V gives CDR1 SGDLS, CDR2 YYNGEE. CDR3 sequence (DNA): TGTGCCAGCAGCGTAGTGTCCGCGGGGGAGACCCAGTACTTC. The encoded protein is CASSVVSAGETQYF.

The rearrangement uses TRBV25-1 and TRBJ2-5, with 11 bases that match TRBD2. Per germline, CDR1 MGHDK and CDR2 SYGVNS. The CDR3 has 15 amino acids. V was pared by 0 bases and J by 7 bases, with 4 bases of the junction left unmatched. This chain's CDR3 is CASSEYSGRAGTQYF. The DNA for the CDR3 is TGTGCCAGCAGTGAATATAGCGGGAGGGCCGGGACCCAGTACTTC.

The V gene is TRBV6-5, the J gene TRBJ2-7, with D perhaps TRBD2 (7 bases). CDR1 is MNHEY and CDR2 is SVGAGI in the germline V gene. Trimming removed 5 bases at V and 5 bases at J, with 10 bases between. CDR3 size: 12 residues. The CDR3 coding sequence is TGTGCCAGCAGTATAGGGGGGGACGAGCAGTACTTC. Amino acids: CASSIGGDEQYF.

This clone was counted a single time. CDR3 sequence reads: CASLDGGWDNEQFF. CDR3 sequence (DNA): TGCGCCAGCCTTGACGGGGGATGGGACAATGAGCAGTTCTTC. The chain combines TRBV10-2 with TRBJ2-1, with D perhaps matching TRBD2 (6 bases). V was shortened by 8 bases and J by 5 bases, with 16 bases between the two germline ends. CDR1 and CDR2 from the germline V gene are WSHSY and SAAADI. CDR3 length: 14 residues.

The V call is TRBV7-3, the J call TRBJ2-2, with D tentatively TRBD1 (6 bases). V lost 5 bases and J lost 4, with 26 bases in between. CDR1 and CDR2 from the germline V gene are SGHTA and FQGTGA. The CDR3 spans 19 residues. The CDR3 DNA follows: TGTGCCAGCAGCGCTCGACCCATTCAGGGGTATCGGTCCACCGGGGAGCTGTTTTTT. It codes for CASSARPIQGYRSTGELFF.

The DNA for the CDR3 is TGTGCCAGCAGCTTGGGACAGGGGGCTGGGACCGGGGAGCTGTTTTTT. Its protein product is CASSLGQGAGTGELFF. The rearrangement links TRBV7-2 to TRBJ2-2, with 12 bases matching TRBD1. This CDR3 has 16 amino acids. Germline trimming cut 3 bases from V and 5 bases from J; bases unmatched to any gene: 4. Germline V gene sequence: CDR1 SGHTA, CDR2 FQGNSA.

This chain connects TRBV5-1 to TRBJ2-5; TRBD2 agrees at 13 bases. V lost 4 bases to trimming and J lost 4 bases; unmatched junction nucleotides: 4. Germline V lookup: CDR1 SGHRS, CDR2 YFSETQ. The CDR3 has 15 residues. Here the CDR3 reads CASSPGTSGIETQYF. Here the CDR3 DNA reads TGCGCCAGCAGCCCAGGGACTAGCGGGATAGAGACCCAGTACTTC.

The chain couples TRBV7-7 to TRBJ1-5; a possible D gene is TRBD1 (6 bases). Germline-derived CDR1 and CDR2 are SSHAT and FNYEAQ (reference sequence). This CDR3 has 18 residues. Trimming pared 2 bases from V and 0 bases from J, leaving 17 bases between. In nucleotides, the CDR3 is TGTGCCAGCAGCTTAACAGGGAGCCCTCGACCTAGCAATCAGCCCCAGCATTTT. Amino acid sequence: CASSLTGSPRPSNQPQHF.

This chain uses TRBV4-1 with TRBJ2-3; 9 positions agree with TRBD2. Germline trimming cut 2 bases from V and 3 bases from J; bases unmatched to any gene: 3. The CDR3 loop spans 15 amino acids. Germline values: CDR1 MGHRA, CDR2 YSYEKL. DNA for the CDR3: TGCGCCAGCAGCCAATTGGGACTAGCAACAGATACGCAGTATTTT. Translation: CASSQLGLATDTQYF.

This clone was observed once. The genes are TRBV28 and TRBJ1-2; 7 nucleotides align to TRBD1. The trim removed 4 bases at V and 4 bases at J, leaving 9 bases unmatched. The CDR3 totals 15 residues. Per germline, CDR1 MDHEN and CDR2 SYDVKM. CDR3 region: CASSSNRGDGYGYTF. The CDR3 DNA follows: TGTGCCAGCAGTTCTAACAGGGGAGATGGCTATGGCTACACCTTC.

The chain has TRBV27 and TRBJ1-5; tentative D call: TRBD1 (6 bases). The V gene's germline CDR1 is MNHEY and CDR2 SMNVEV (reference sequence). Trimming removed 2 bases from V and 1 base from J, with 9 bases in between. The CDR3 totals 15 residues. The CDR3 loop reads CASSLTGQSNQPQHF. In DNA, the CDR3 is TGTGCCAGCAGTTTAACCGGACAGAGCAATCAGCCCCAGCATTTT.

The chain joins TRBV2 to TRBJ2-7, with TRBD1 matching over 8 bases. The germline gives CDR1 SNHLY, CDR2 FYNNEI. V lost 4 bases to trimming and J lost 5 bases; unmatched junction nucleotides: 4. The CDR3 is made up of 13 amino acids. The chain's CDR3 is CASSGQGSDEQYF. CDR3 coding DNA: TGTGCCAGCAGTGGACAGGGGAGTGACGAGCAGTACTTC.

The count of this clone is one. The rearrangement uses TRBV9 and TRBJ2-7; D possibly corresponds to TRBD2 (5 bases). Trimming pared 4 bases from V and 5 bases from J, leaving 16 bases between. Germline V gene sequence: CDR1 SGDLS, CDR2 YYNGEE. This CDR3 is 14 amino acids long. This CDR3 reads CASSPRSAGDEQYF. The CDR3 bases are TGTGCCAGCAGCCCGAGATCGGCGGGCGACGAGCAGTACTTC.

Here the CDR3 DNA reads TGTGCCAGCAGCCAAGATCGTAGGGGGCGGCAGCCCCAGCATTTT. Translation: CASSQDRRGRQPQHF. The chain joins TRBV4-2 to TRBJ1-5; 7 nucleotides line up with TRBD1. Trimming took 0 bases from V and 7 from J; bases not matched to a gene: 6. Germline V gene sequence: CDR1 LGHNA, CDR2 YNFKEQ. The CDR3 contains 15 residues.

The chain has TRBV28 and TRBJ1-5; TRBD1 matches at 9 bases. CDR3 length: 15 amino acids. CDR1 MDHEN and CDR2 SYDVKM come from the germline V gene. The V gene end was trimmed by 5 bases and the J gene end by 7 bases; junction bases not matched to a gene: 9. The CDR3 is CASSPGDRDEQPQHF. In nucleotides, the CDR3 is TGTGCCAGCAGTCCGGGGGACAGGGATGAGCAGCCCCAGCATTTT.

The gene calls are TRBV7-8 and TRBJ2-7, with 13 bases identical to TRBD2. The CDR3 sequence is 15 residues long. The V gene's germline CDR1 is SGHVS and CDR2 FQNEAQ. V trimming: 0 bases; J trimming: 8 bases; junction bases outside the gene matches: 4. The CDR3 nucleotides read TGTGCCAGCAGCTTAGCGACTAGCGGGAGGCCCCAGCAGTACTTC. This encodes CASSLATSGRPQQYF.

The genes are TRBV7-6 and TRBJ2-7, with 8 positions matching TRBD1. Losses at the gene ends were 1 base for V and 5 bases for J; bases not matched to a gene: 7. CDR3 length equals 15 residues. The germline V gene encodes CDR1 SGHVS and CDR2 FNYEAQ. The CDR3 sequence is CASSLEMTGANEQYF. CDR3 DNA: TGTGCCAGCAGCTTAGAAATGACAGGGGCTAACGAGCAGTACTTC.

The rearrangement uses TRBV4-1 and TRBJ2-7; D not certain. The germline CDR1 and CDR2 sequences are MGHRA and YSYEKL. V gave up 0 bases and J gave up 4 bases, with 7 bases separating them. This CDR3 spans 13 amino acids. In DNA, the CDR3 is TGCGCCAGCAGCCAAGAATTCGGGTACGAGCAGTACTTC. Protein product: CASSQEFGYEQYF.

Worth noting for this clone: The sample contains more than one DNA sequence encoding this CDR3. The genes are TRBV5-1 and TRBJ2-5, with D possibly matching TRBD2 (6 bases). This CDR3 contains 14 residues. V was trimmed by 4 bases and J by 2 bases, leaving 12 bases between them. CDR1 is SGHRS, CDR2 YFSETQ, per germline. The chain's CDR3 is CASSPRGLQETQYF. CDR3 coding DNA: TGCGCCAGCAGCCCGCGGGGTTTACAAGAGACCCAGTACTTC.